The clone carrying this T cell receptor beta chain was counted between two and nine times. Antigen specificity is unknown. The data originate from a study of blood T cells in healthy people across ages. Points from the study as a whole: Leaving the PBMCs unsorted stopped any conclusive comparison of naive versus antigen-experienced cells. It was not known whether donors were CMV positive (a possible confounder of expanded clonotype changes). Both higher diversity and more naive CD4+ cells marked long-lived donors when set against aged donors. TCR beta diversity, measured per million T cells, fell in a roughly linear way with age.

Using a J-beta primer mix together with a sample-barcoded 5' primer, a second PCR was run for roughly 6 to 11 cycles. In TCRdb, the 5' RACE reads were re-called with MiXCR into one record per CDR3 protein. Here the sample spans about 290,000 distinct CDR3 sequences, about 25% being singletons. The J segment lost 3 bases and the V segment lost 6 bases, leaving 12 bases of the junction unmatched. The CDR3 spans 16 residues. Germline V gives CDR1 SGHVS, CDR2 FNYEAQ. The receptor was derived from a woman in her seventies in good health. V is TRBV7-6 and J is TRBJ2-7; 9 bases line up with TRBD1. Sample: blood. CDR3 bases: TGTGCCAGCAGTCGCCAGACAGGGGGTGCCTACTACGAGCAGTACTTC. It is translated as CASSRQTGGAYYEQYF.